This section outlines one T cell receptor beta chain sequence together with its context. Trimming shortened V by 4 bases and J by 5 bases, and 8 bases separated the two germline ends. The length of the CDR3 is 12 residues. Germline CDR1 is MRHNA and CDR2 is SNTAGT. The data were obtained in a study of blood T cell repertoires in COVID-19. Overall study: Sites in the United States, Italy and Spain provided acute and convalescent COVID-19 samples. T cells, B-cell-depleted T cells, or PBMCs supplied cDNA or gDNA.

In the authors' workflow: Estimation of nucleated cell counts relied on the amplification of reference gene primers. Produced via immunoSEQ multiplex PCR; TCRdb's table is partial and in-frame only. V, J and clone size were drawn from that table, and D and trimming were deduced from the DNA. The data show 95,000 to 120,000 clones, 88% seen once. This clonotype was sampled from a human donor in a cohort sampled during active COVID-19. Source material: peripheral blood. This chain uses TRBV6-4 with TRBJ1-1; D ambiguous. The CDR3 DNA is TGTGCCAGCAGTGGAGAGTGGACTGAAGCTTTCTTT. It codes for CASSGEWTEAFF.